This is a list of T cell receptor beta chains from one sample in a study of beta chain features in type 1 diabetes. Assay used: immunoSEQ multiplex PCR; TCRdb lists only in-frame clones, some missing. The sample holds approximately 300,000 clones, around 10% seen once. Sample: naive CD4+ T cells from blood. The receptors come from a woman under 40 in good health. Each CDR3 is given with its conserved first and last residue. Each record gives: D gene, clone size, V gene, J gene, CDR3 DNA, CDR3 protein. D genes are given only for firm matches. The size field is filled for only some rows; it gives once, few, many or a size class.

D: .; size: .; V: TRBV19; J: TRBJ2-4; DNA: TGTGCCAGTAGTATTGGAGGGGCAAACATTCAGTACTTC; CDR3: CASSIGGANIQYF
D: .; size: few; V: TRBV30; J: TRBJ2-5; DNA: TGTGCCTGGGAAAGGACTAAACAAGAGACCCAGTACTTC; CDR3: CAWERTKQETQYF
D: .; size: .; V: TRBV28; J: TRBJ2-7; DNA: TGTGCCAGCAGTCCCTCGGACGGGAACCTCTACGAGCAGTACTTC; CDR3: CASSPSDGNLYEQYF
D: .; size: few; V: TRBV14; J: TRBJ1-5; DNA: TGTGCCAGCAGCCAAAACCAGGGCTTAAGCAATCAGCCCCAGCATTTT; CDR3: CASSQNQGLSNQPQHF
D: TRBD1; size: .; V: TRBV5-6; J: TRBJ1-2; DNA: TGTGCCAGCGGAATGCGGACAGGCCTCTATGGCTACACCTTC; CDR3: CASGMRTGLYGYTF
D: TRBD1; size: .; V: TRBV5-6; J: TRBJ1-2; DNA: TGTGCCAGCAGCTTGGCCGGGGGACAGGGGCGAGGCTACACCTTC; CDR3: CASSLAGGQGRGYTF
D: .; size: .; V: TRBV4-2; J: TRBJ2-7; DNA: TGTGCCAGCAGCCAAGATTTAGTGTCCTACGAGCAGTACTTC; CDR3: CASSQDLVSYEQYF
D: TRBD2; size: few; V: TRBV7-2; J: TRBJ2-7; DNA: TGTGCCAGCAGCGAAGCTAGCGGGATCTCCTACGAGCAGTACTTC; CDR3: CASSEASGISYEQYF
D: TRBD2; size: .; V: TRBV4-3; J: TRBJ2-2; DNA: TGCGCCAGCAGGCCGACGACCCCGGGACTAGCCGACACCGGGGAGCTGTTTTTT; CDR3: CASRPTTPGLADTGELFF
D: TRBD2; size: few; V: TRBV19; J: TRBJ2-5; DNA: TGTGCCAGTACCCTAGCGGGAGCGGGGCACATAGAAGAGACCCAGTACTTC; CDR3: CASTLAGAGHIEETQYF
D: .; size: few; V: TRBV14; J: TRBJ1-2; DNA: TGTGCCAGCAGCCACACAACAGGGCCCCAGGGAGGCTACACCTTC; CDR3: CASSHTTGPQGGYTF
D: TRBD2; size: few; V: TRBV5-4; J: TRBJ2-1; DNA: TGTGCCAGCAGCTCCTTTGAGCGGGACCAGTTCTTC; CDR3: CASSSFERDQFF
D: .; size: .; V: TRBV18; J: TRBJ2-1; DNA: TGTGCCAGCTCACCAAGCACTAGGGCGGTTGGTCATGAGCAGTTCTTC; CDR3: CASSPSTRAVGHEQFF
D: TRBD2; size: .; V: TRBV5-4; J: TRBJ2-3; DNA: TGTGCCAGCAGCCGGACTAGCGGGACCGACACAGATACGCAGTATTTT; CDR3: CASSRTSGTDTDTQYF
D: TRBD2; size: .; V: TRBV19; J: TRBJ2-7; DNA: TGTGCCAGTGCGACTAGCGGATACGAGCAGTACTTC; CDR3: CASATSGYEQYF
D: TRBD1; size: .; V: TRBV18; J: TRBJ2-7; DNA: TGTGCCAGCTCCCCCACCACGACGGACAGGGAGGAGTACTTC; CDR3: CASSPTTTDREEYF
D: TRBD1; size: few; V: TRBV29-1; J: TRBJ1-2; DNA: TGCAGCCCTTGGACAGGGGATAACTATGGCTACACCTTC; CDR3: CSPWTGDNYGYTF
D: TRBD2; size: .; V: TRBV7-2; J: TRBJ2-1; DNA: TGTGCCAGCAGCTTTGGGACTATTAACAATGAGCAGTTCTTC; CDR3: CASSFGTINNEQFF
D: TRBD1; size: .; V: TRBV7-9; J: TRBJ2-7; DNA: TGTGCCAGCAGCCATTTTCGGGACAGACTTACCTACGAGCAGTACTTC; CDR3: CASSHFRDRLTYEQYF
D: TRBD2; size: few; V: TRBV15; J: TRBJ2-3; DNA: TGTGCCACCAGCAGAGGACTAGCGGGAACAGATACGCAGTATTTT; CDR3: CATSRGLAGTDTQYF
D: TRBD2; size: few; V: TRBV27; J: TRBJ2-7; DNA: TGTGCCAGCAGTTTATCGCCGGGAGGGGGGTACGAGCAGTACTTC; CDR3: CASSLSPGGGYEQYF
D: .; size: .; V: TRBV7-2; J: TRBJ2-7; DNA: TGTGCCAGCAGCTCACAGGTTGGCGGCTACGAGCAGTACTTC; CDR3: CASSSQVGGYEQYF
D: .; size: .; V: TRBV21-1; J: TRBJ2-5; DNA: TGTGCCAGCCAGCCGGGGCTAGCGGGAGGGGAAGGAGAGACCCAGTACTTC; CDR3: CASQPGLAGGEGETQYF
D: TRBD2; size: .; V: TRBV30; J: TRBJ2-2; DNA: TGTGCCTGGAGGGGCCTAGCGGGAACGGGTCCACCCGGGGAGCTGTTTTTT; CDR3: CAWRGLAGTGPPGELFF
D: .; size: few; V: TRBV29-1; J: TRBJ2-7; DNA: TGCAGCGGTGGACGGGATTCCTACGAGCAGTACTTC; CDR3: CSGGRDSYEQYF